These 7 T cell receptor beta chains originate from one sample sequenced in a study of blood T cell dynamics during melanoma immunotherapy. As for time point: pre-treatment baseline. Sequenced by immunoSEQ multiplex PCR; TCRdb stores in-frame clones only, minus some. The table lists fewer than 11,000 clones, about 87% of them singletons. Sequenced material: blood, taken from a patient treated with checkpoint blockade. The source is a human donor with melanoma.

The rearrangement uses TRBV6-1 and TRBJ2-7, with a possible D match to TRBD2 (6 bases). Germline CDR1 MNHNS, CDR2 SASEGT. CDR3 length equals 15 residues. The germline V and J ends were trimmed by 6 bases and 0 bases, with 15 bases remaining between them. CDR3 sequence reads: CASRLAGSSSYEQYF. For the CDR3, the DNA is TGTGCCAGCAGATTAGCCGGGAGTAGCTCCTACGAGCAGTACTTC.

This chain joins TRBV2 and TRBJ1-4, with 7 positions matching TRBD1. Germline trimming cut 8 bases from V and 2 bases from J; bases unmatched to any gene: 5. CDR1 SNHLY and CDR2 FYNNEI come from the germline V gene. This CDR3 region has 14 residues. DNA for the CDR3: TGTGCCAGCCTAACGGGACAGACTAATGAAAAACTGTTTTTT. Amino acid sequence: CASLTGQTNEKLFF.

The chain carries TRBV7-9 and TRBJ1-1, with 8 bases identical to TRBD1. CDR3 length equals 18 residues. V dropped 1 base and J dropped 1; count of bases not matched to a gene: 11. The germline CDR1 and CDR2 sequences are SEHNR and FQNEAQ (reference sequence). CDR3 in DNA: TGTGCCAGCAGCTTAGGGGTCCCCGCAGGGGGCGAGAACACTGAAGCTTTCTTT. This sequence encodes CASSLGVPAGGENTEAFF. Variable domain in full (rest from reference TRBV7-9 and TRBJ1-1): DTGVSQNPRHKITKRGQNVTFRCDPISEHNRLYWYRQTLGQGPEFLTYFQNEAQLEKSRLLSDRFSAERPKGSFSTLEIQRTEQGDSAMYLCASSLGVPAGGENTEAFFGQGTRLTVV.

The chain carries TRBV9 and TRBJ1-2; weak D call: TRBD1 (5 bases). This CDR3 has 13 residues. CDR1 SGDLS and CDR2 YYNGEE come from the germline V gene. The V gene lost 0 bases and the J gene lost 7 bases, with 10 bases spanning the gap. CDR3 coding DNA: TGTGCCAGCAGCGTAGCCCCGGGGGGTGGCTACACCTTC. This translates into CASSVAPGGGYTF.

V usage is TRBV6-5 and J usage is TRBJ2-7, with TRBD2 matching 9 bases. J lost 4 bases, V lost 8 bases, and 3 bases had no gene match. CDR3 size: 12 residues. Germline lookup yields CDR1 MNHEY and CDR2 SVGAGI. The CDR3 reads CASGTSLYEQYV. CDR3 bases: TGTGCCAGCGGGACTAGCCTATACGAGCAGTACGTC.

This CDR3 reads CASSFLGQVNTEAFF. CDR3 in DNA: TGTGCCAGCAGTTTTCTGGGGCAGGTGAACACTGAAGCTTTCTTT. The gene calls are TRBV6-6 and TRBJ1-1, with D perhaps matching TRBD1 (5 bases). The CDR3 consists of 15 residues. The V and J ends lost 4 bases and 0 bases respectively, with 12 bases between them. Germline loops: CDR1 MNHNY, CDR2 SVGAGI (reference sequence).

This chain connects TRBV14 to TRBJ2-5; no reliable D call. The CDR3 is 14 residues long. Trimming pared 0 bases from V and 6 bases from J, leaving 11 bases between. Germline V CDR1 and CDR2: SGHDN, FVKESK. The CDR3 protein is CASSQDLGLQTQYF. The CDR3 coding sequence is TGTGCCAGCAGCCAAGATCTGGGGTTGCAGACCCAGTACTTC.